The 10 T cell receptor beta chains below were found in one sample sequenced in a study of blood T cell repertoires in COVID-19. Libraries were prepared by immunoSEQ multiplex PCR; TCRdb keeps only in-frame clonotypes and omits some of them. Here the sample spans 270,000 or so clones, approximately 90% being singletons. Input material: PBMCs or T cells enriched from blood (not recorded which). These receptors were taken from a man aged 40-49 years who had been exposed to COVID-19.

The genes are TRBV3-1 (or the pseudogene TRBV3-2) and TRBJ1-3; D is undetermined. Trimming cost V 4 bases and J 0 bases, with 10 bases left between them. The CDR3 length is 15 residues. Germline V gene lookup returns CDR1 LGHDT and CDR2 YNNKEL (reference sequence). The CDR3 loop reads CASSRDELSGNTIYF. The CDR3 coding sequence is TGTGCCAGCAGCCGAGACGAGCTCTCTGGAAACACCATATATTTT.

The J gene is TRBJ1-1, the V gene TRBV6-5, with a weak D call TRBD1 (6 bases). The CDR3 contains 14 residues. Germline loops: CDR1 MNHEY, CDR2 SVGAGI. Trimming shortened V by 7 bases and J by 7 bases, and 19 bases separated the two germline ends. The CDR3 DNA is TGTGCCAGCATGCAATTTCGGGAACAGGGTGAAGCTTTCTTT. This translates into CASMQFREQGEAFF.

The rearrangement uses TRBV19 and TRBJ1-5; 7 bases map to TRBD1. CDR3 length: 13 amino acids. The germline V gene encodes CDR1 LNHDA and CDR2 SQIVND (reference sequence). Trimming cost V 9 bases and J 7 bases; bases outside gene matches: 9. The CDR3 bases are TGTGCCAGCACACAGGGGATCTGGCAGCCCCAGCATTTT. It encodes CASTQGIWQPQHF.

The rearrangement links TRBV5-1 to TRBJ2-7; maybe TRBD1 (7 bases). The germline V and J ends were trimmed by 3 bases and 0 bases, with 10 bases remaining between them. The CDR3 has 14 residues. Germline V lookup: CDR1 SGHRS, CDR2 YFSETQ. CDR3 DNA sequence: TGCGCCAGCAGCTCGGGGGACAGCTCCTACGAGCAGTACTTC. Translating it yields CASSSGDSSYEQYF.

This chain links TRBV6-5 with TRBJ1-2; D not certain. The CDR3 is 13 amino acids. V was clipped by 7 bases and J by 2 bases, with 11 bases between them. CDR1 MNHEY and CDR2 SVGAGI come from the germline V gene. CDR3 in amino acids: CASKRENNYGYTF. The CDR3 DNA follows: TGTGCCAGCAAGCGGGAGAACAACTATGGCTACACCTTC.

The chain joins TRBV21-1 to TRBJ1-5; the table gives TRBD1 as D, unverified against the DNA. TRBV21-1 is given as a pseudogene. CDR3 length: 18 amino acids. The CDR3 protein is CASSKKFAQQYSNQPQHF. The CDR3 nucleotides read TGTGCCAGCAGCAAGAAATTTGCACAGCAGTATAGCAATCAGCCCCAGCATTTT.

The rearrangement links TRBV7-9 to TRBJ1-2, with D unresolved. Trimming pared 1 base from V and 10 bases from J, leaving 10 bases between. The germline gives CDR1 SEHNR, CDR2 FQNEAQ (reference sequence). The CDR3 has 12 residues. For the CDR3, the DNA is TGTGCCAGCAGCTTAGGGGAGAGAGACTACACCTTC. It yields the protein CASSLGERDYTF.

This clone was observed once. This chain uses TRBV7-9 with TRBJ2-1; TRBD2 is a possible D gene (5 bases). The CDR3 totals 13 residues. The V and J ends lost 1 base and 13 bases respectively, with 14 bases between them. The germline gives CDR1 SEHNR, CDR2 FQNEAQ (reference sequence). The CDR3 loop reads CASSLEEVGGQFF. The DNA of the CDR3 is TGTGCCAGCAGCTTAGAAGAGGTTGGAGGACAGTTCTTC.

The gene calls are TRBV19 and TRBJ1-1; D may be TRBD1 (5 bases). CDR1 and CDR2 from the germline V gene are LNHDA and SQIVND (reference sequence). V was pared by 3 bases and J by 10 bases, with 18 bases between. CDR3 length equals 14 residues. CDR3 protein: CASSMSDSRWPAFF. The CDR3 DNA reads as TGTGCCAGTAGTATGTCAGACAGTCGCTGGCCAGCTTTCTTT. The full variable domain, its missing parts supplied by reference TRBV19 and TRBJ1-1, is DGGITQSPKYLFRKEGQNVTLSCEQNLNHDAMYWYRQDPGQGLRLIYYSQIVNDFQKGDIAEGYSVSREKKESFPLTVTSAQKNPTAFYLCASSMSDSRWPAFFGQGTRLTVV.

V gene TRBV6-6 combines with J gene TRBJ1-1; 7 nucleotides match TRBD1. The ends lost 6 bases at V and 7 bases at J; junction bases unmatched: 8. Germline assignment: CDR1 MNHNY and CDR2 SVGAGI (reference sequence). CDR3 length equals 13 residues. Written as DNA, the CDR3 is TGTGCCAGCAGGGACAGGAGGGGCTTTGAAGCTTTCTTT. Encoded protein: CASRDRRGFEAFF.